This T cell receptor beta chain appears in the sequencing data of a study of cytomegalovirus exposure and HLA in healthy donors. The V gene's germline CDR1 is ENHRY and CDR2 SYGVKD. The trim removed 10 bases at V and 8 bases at J, leaving 13 bases unmatched. CDR3 size: 13 residues. A word on this clone: Its antigen is as yet unknown.

Whole-study findings and limits: DRB1 had the most TCR associations and HLA-C the fewest, a later analysis found, with rates varying by HLA locus. Reportedly, diagnosis of cytomegalovirus status by the classifier showed high specificity and sensitivity.

PCR was performed using 60 Vbeta and 13 Jbeta primers. Method: immunoSEQ multiplex PCR; TCRdb's copy keeps in-frame clones and lacks some. Among about 200,000 clones listed, 80% to 90% were seen once. The receptor's source is a woman in her 30s in good health and CMV-seronegative. The sample taken for sequencing was PBMCs. The chain combines TRBV10-3 with TRBJ1-2; 7 bases align to TRBD1. The CDR3 loop is CATKGAGVGGYTF. For the CDR3, the DNA is TGTGCCACAAAGGGGGCAGGGGTGGGAGGCTACACCTTC.